The 8 T cell receptor beta chains below come from one sample, sequenced in a study of blood T cell repertoires in COVID-19. This table comes from immunoSEQ multiplex PCR, and its TCRdb copy is limited to in-frame clones, with some not included. The sample holds 80,000 to 100,000 clones, over 70% seen once. Sequenced input: peripheral blood. The source is a man aged 55-75 years with acute or convalescent COVID-19.

The chain recombines TRBV14 with TRBJ2-6; D remains ambiguous. V shed 2 bases and J shed 1 base, with 9 bases lying between them. This CDR3 comprises 16 residues. Germline loops: CDR1 SGHDN, CDR2 FVKESK. For the CDR3, the DNA is TGTGCCAGCAGCCAACTACCGACTTCTGGGGCCAACGTCCTGACTTTC. Translating gives CASSQLPTSGANVLTF. The full variable domain, completed using reference TRBV14 and TRBJ2-6, is EAGVTQFPSHSVIEKGQTVTLRCDPISGHDNLYWYRRVMGKEIKFLLHFVKESKQDESGMPNNRFLAERTGGTYSTLKVQPAELEDSGVYFCASSQLPTSGANVLTFGAGSRLTVL.

The V call is TRBV5-1, the J call TRBJ1-1; the match to TRBD1 covers 9 bases. The CDR3 has 14 amino acids. V was pared by 0 bases and J by 9 bases, with 6 bases of the junction left unmatched. CDR1 is SGHRS and CDR2 is YFSETQ in the germline V gene. Written as DNA, the CDR3 is TGCGCCAGCAGCTTGGGAGGACAGGGGTTGAAAGCTTTCTTT. Translation: CASSLGGQGLKAFF. The whole variable domain, filled in from reference TRBV5-1 and TRBJ1-1, reads KAGVTQTPRYLIKTRGQQVTLSCSPISGHRSVSWYQQTPGQGLQFLFEYFSETQRNKGNFPGRFSGRQFSNSRSEMNVSTLELGDSALYLCASSLGGQGLKAFFGQGTRLTVV.

This chain uses TRBV4-2 with TRBJ2-6, with 7 bases aligning to TRBD1. Germline assignment: CDR1 LGHNA and CDR2 YNFKEQ. The CDR3 is made up of 19 amino acids. Germline trimming cut 0 bases from V and 4 bases from J; bases unmatched to any gene: 12. DNA of the CDR3: TGTGCCAGCAGCCAAGAGGCCGGGACAGCGCCCATGGGGGCCAACGTCCTGACTTTC. This codes for CASSQEAGTAPMGANVLTF.

On this clone: A junction end diverges from the germline sequence, so it may reflect a read error. The rearrangement uses TRBV4-3 and TRBJ2-1; D gene uncertain. The germline V gene encodes CDR1 LGHNA and CDR2 YSLEER. CDR3 length: 13 amino acids. This chain's CDR3 is CASSQASYNEQFF. The CDR3 coding sequence is TGCGCCAGCAGTCAAGCATCCTACAATGAGCAGTTCTTC.

This clone was seen once. The gene calls are TRBV7-9 and TRBJ1-2; 7 bases align to TRBD1. The CDR3 loop spans 12 amino acids. CDR1 is SEHNR and CDR2 is FQNEAQ in the germline V gene (reference sequence). V lost 5 bases and J lost 8; bases outside the gene matches: 5. This CDR3 is CASSVGTAGYTF. The CDR3 DNA sequence: TGTGCCAGCAGCGTAGGGACAGCCGGCTACACCTTC.

The CDR3, as DNA: TGTGCCTGGACAGGGGTGACGGGCAATCAGCCCCAGCATTTT. This sequence encodes CAWTGVTGNQPQHF. J is TRBJ1-5 and V is TRBV30, with a tentative D call TRBD1 (6 bases). Germline V gene lookup returns CDR1 GTSNPN and CDR2 SVGIG (reference sequence). Trimming took off 4 bases at V and 2 bases at J, with 12 bases between the two ends. The CDR3 is 14 amino acids.

The J gene is TRBJ2-5, the V gene TRBV7-8; D unclear. The CDR3 covers 13 residues. In germline, CDR1 is SGHVS, CDR2 FQNEAQ. V gave up 1 base and J gave up 2 bases, with 5 bases separating them. This chain's CDR3 is CASSLVLQETQYF. CDR3 sequence (DNA): TGTGCCAGCAGCTTAGTCTTACAAGAGACCCAGTACTTC. The variable domain in full, completed from reference TRBV7-8 and TRBJ2-5, reads GAGVSQSPRYKVAKRGQDVALRCDPISGHVSLFWYQQALGQGPEFLTYFQNEAQLDKSGLPSDRFFAERPEGSVSTLKIQRTQQEDSAVYLCASSLVLQETQYFGPGTRLLVL.

The chain is built from TRBV6-2 or TRBV6-3 and TRBJ2-3; 9 nucleotides align to TRBD1. V gave up 5 bases and J gave up 0 bases; unmatched junction bases: 9. Per germline, CDR1 MNHEY and CDR2 SVGEGT. CDR3 length equals 17 residues. The chain's CDR3 is CASSSTGGVSSTDTQYF. In nucleotides, the CDR3 is TGTGCCAGCAGTAGTACAGGGGGCGTTTCGAGCACAGATACGCAGTATTTT.